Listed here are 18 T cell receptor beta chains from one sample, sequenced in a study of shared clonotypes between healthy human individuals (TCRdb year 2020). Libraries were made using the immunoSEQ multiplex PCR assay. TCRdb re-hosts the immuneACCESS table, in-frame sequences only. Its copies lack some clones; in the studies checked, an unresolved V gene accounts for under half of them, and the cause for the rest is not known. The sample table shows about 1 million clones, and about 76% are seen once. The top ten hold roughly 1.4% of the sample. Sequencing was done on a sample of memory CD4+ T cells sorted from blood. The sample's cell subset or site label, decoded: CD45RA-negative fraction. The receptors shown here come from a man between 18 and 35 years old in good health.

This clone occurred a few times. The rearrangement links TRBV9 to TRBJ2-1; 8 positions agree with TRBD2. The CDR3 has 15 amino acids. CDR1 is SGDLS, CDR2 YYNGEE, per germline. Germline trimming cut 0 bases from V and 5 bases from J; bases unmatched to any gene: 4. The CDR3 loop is CASSVVAGNHNEQFF. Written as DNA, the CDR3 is TGTGCCAGCAGCGTAGTAGCGGGAAACCACAATGAGCAGTTCTTC.

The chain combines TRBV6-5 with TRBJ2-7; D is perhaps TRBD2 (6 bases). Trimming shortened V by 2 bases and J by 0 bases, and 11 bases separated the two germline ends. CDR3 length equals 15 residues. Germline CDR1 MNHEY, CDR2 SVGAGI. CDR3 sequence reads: CASSYRGASSYEQYF. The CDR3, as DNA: TGTGCCAGCAGTTACCGCGGGGCCAGCTCCTACGAGCAGTACTTC.

The CDR3 loop is CASTPDRVNSPLHF. The CDR3 DNA reads as TGTGCCAGCACCCCGGACAGGGTTAATTCACCCCTCCACTTT. The chain uses TRBV27 and TRBJ1-6; 8 positions agree with TRBD1. Losses at the gene ends were 7 bases for V and 6 bases for J; bases not matched to a gene: 5. From germline, CDR1 is MNHEY and CDR2 SMNVEV (reference sequence). CDR3 length: 14 amino acids.

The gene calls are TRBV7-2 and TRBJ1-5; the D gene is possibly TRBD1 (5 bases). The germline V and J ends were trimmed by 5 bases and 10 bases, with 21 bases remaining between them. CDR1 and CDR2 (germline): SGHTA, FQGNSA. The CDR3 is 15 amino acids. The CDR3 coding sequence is TGTGCCAGCAGCCCAGCCGGGACGGACGCTGGCCCCCAGCATTTT. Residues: CASSPAGTDAGPQHF.

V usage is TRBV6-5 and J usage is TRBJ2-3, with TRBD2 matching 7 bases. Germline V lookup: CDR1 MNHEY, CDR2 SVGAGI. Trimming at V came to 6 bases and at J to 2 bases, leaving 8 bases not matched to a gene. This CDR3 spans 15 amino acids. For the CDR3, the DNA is TGTGCCAGCAGACGGGCTAGCGGTCTCACAGATACGCAGTATTTT. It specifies CASRRASGLTDTQYF.

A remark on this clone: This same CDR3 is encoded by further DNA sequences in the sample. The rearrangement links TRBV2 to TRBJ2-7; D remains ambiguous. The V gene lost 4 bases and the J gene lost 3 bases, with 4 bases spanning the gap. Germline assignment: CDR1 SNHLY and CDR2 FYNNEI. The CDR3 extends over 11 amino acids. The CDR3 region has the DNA TGTGCCAGCAGTGTTAACTACGAGCAGTACTTC. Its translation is CASSVNYEQYF.

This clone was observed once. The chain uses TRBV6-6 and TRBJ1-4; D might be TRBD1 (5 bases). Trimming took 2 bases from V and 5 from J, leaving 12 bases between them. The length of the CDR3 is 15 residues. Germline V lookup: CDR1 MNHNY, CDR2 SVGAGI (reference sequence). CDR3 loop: CASSYLGGGNEKLFF. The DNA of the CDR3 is TGTGCCAGCAGTTACCTGGGGGGTGGAAATGAAAAACTGTTTTTT.

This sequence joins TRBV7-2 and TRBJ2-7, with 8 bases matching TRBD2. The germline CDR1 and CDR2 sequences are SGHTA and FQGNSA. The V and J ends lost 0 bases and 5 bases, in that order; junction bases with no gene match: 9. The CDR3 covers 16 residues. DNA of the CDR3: TGTGCCAGCAGCTTAGCGGCGGGAGGAGTGGGCGACGAGCAGTACTTC. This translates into CASSLAAGGVGDEQYF.

CDR3 coding DNA: TGTGCCAGCAGTCCTCCGGGACCGTCTAATGAAAAACTGTTTTTT. It yields the protein CASSPPGPSNEKLFF. V usage is TRBV28 and J usage is TRBJ1-4; weak D call: TRBD1 (5 bases). The CDR3 is 15 residues long. Germline CDR1 MDHEN, CDR2 SYDVKM. V was pared by 5 bases and J by 3 bases, with 13 bases between.

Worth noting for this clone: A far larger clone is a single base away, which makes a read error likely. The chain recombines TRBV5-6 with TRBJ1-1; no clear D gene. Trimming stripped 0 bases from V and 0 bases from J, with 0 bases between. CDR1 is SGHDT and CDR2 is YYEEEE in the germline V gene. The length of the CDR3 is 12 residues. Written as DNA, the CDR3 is TGTGCCAGCAGCTTGGTGAACACTGAAGCTTTCTTT. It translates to CASSLVNTEAFF.

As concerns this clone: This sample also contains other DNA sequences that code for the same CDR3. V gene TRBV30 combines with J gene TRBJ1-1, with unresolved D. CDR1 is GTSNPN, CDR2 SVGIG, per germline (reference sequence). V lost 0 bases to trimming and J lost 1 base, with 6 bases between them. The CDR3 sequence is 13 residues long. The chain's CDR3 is CAWSVGGNTEAFF. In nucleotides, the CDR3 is TGTGCCTGGAGTGTAGGTGGGAACACTGAAGCTTTCTTT.

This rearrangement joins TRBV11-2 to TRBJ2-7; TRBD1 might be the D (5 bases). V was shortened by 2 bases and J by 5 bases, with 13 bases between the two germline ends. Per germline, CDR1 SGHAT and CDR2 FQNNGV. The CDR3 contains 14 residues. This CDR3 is CASSLPTAANEQYF. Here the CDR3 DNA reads TGTGCCAGCAGCTTACCGACAGCTGCTAACGAGCAGTACTTC.

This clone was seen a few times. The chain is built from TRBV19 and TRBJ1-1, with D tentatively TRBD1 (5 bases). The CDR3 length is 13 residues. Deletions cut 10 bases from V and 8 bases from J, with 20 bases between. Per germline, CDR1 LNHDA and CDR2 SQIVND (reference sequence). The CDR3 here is CATGAVATSEAFF. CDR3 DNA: TGTGCCACTGGGGCAGTAGCAACCAGCGAAGCTTTCTTT.

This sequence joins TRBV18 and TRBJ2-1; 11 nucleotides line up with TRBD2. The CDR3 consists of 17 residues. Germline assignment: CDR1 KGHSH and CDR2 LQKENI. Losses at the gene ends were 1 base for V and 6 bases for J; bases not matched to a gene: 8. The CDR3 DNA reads TGTGCCAGCTCACCACTACAACTAGCGGGAGCGGTCAATGAGCAGTTCTTC. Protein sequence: CASSPLQLAGAVNEQFF.

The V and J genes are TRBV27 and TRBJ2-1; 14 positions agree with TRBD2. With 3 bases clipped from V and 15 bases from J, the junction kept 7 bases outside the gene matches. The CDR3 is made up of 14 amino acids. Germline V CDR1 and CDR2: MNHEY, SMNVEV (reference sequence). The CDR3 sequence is CASSFGLAGGLTFF. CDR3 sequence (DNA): TGTGCCAGCAGTTTTGGACTAGCGGGAGGTCTAACGTTCTTC.

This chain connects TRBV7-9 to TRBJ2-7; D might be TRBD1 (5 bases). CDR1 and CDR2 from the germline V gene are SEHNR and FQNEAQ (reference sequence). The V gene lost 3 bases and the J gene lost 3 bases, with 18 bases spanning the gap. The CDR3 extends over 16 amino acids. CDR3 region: CASSFLQVRFVYEQYF. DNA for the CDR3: TGTGCCAGCAGCTTCCTACAGGTCCGGTTTGTCTACGAGCAGTACTTC. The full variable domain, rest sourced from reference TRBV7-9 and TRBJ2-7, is DTGVSQNPRHKITKRGQNVTFRCDPISEHNRLYWYRQTLGQGPEFLTYFQNEAQLEKSRLLSDRFSAERPKGSFSTLEIQRTEQGDSAMYLCASSFLQVRFVYEQYFGPGTRLTVT.

CDR3 DNA: TGTGCCTGGACAGCCGGAAACACCATATATTTT. Translating gives CAWTAGNTIYF. The chain recombines TRBV30 with TRBJ1-3, with no clear D. V was trimmed by 4 bases and J by 4 bases, leaving 5 bases between them. The CDR3 has 11 amino acids. Per the germline V gene, CDR1 is GTSNPN and CDR2 is SVGIG (reference sequence).

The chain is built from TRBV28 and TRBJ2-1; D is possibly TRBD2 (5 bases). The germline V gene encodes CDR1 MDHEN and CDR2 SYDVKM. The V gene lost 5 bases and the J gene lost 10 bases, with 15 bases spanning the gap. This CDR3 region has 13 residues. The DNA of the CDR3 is TGTGCCAGCAGTCTAAGGACTTCGGGCGAGCAGTTCTTC. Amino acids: CASSLRTSGEQFF.